Below, 14 T cell receptor beta chains from the same sample are listed, as sequenced in a study of control samples from healthy donors and cancer patients. Assay: immunoSEQ multiplex PCR; the TCRdb copy retains only in-frame clones and omits some. Of about 12,000 clones in the sample, approximately 88% were seen once. The sample consisted of formalin-fixed, paraffin-embedded tissue. The receptor source for this set is a male donor with melanoma.

This chain joins TRBV19 and TRBJ1-1; D may be TRBD1 (6 bases). This CDR3 comprises 16 residues. The V end was cut by 6 bases, the J end by 3 bases, with 20 bases between. CDR1 is LNHDA, CDR2 SQIVND, per germline (reference sequence). CDR3 DNA sequence: TGTGCCAGTAGCCCCCCAGGGGCCTCGGGTTACACTGAAGCTTTCTTT. Translated, it gives CASSPPGASGYTEAFF. Based on the CDR3 plus reference TRBV19 and TRBJ1-1, the full variable domain is DGGITQSPKYLFRKEGQNVTLSCEQNLNHDAMYWYRQDPGQGLRLIYYSQIVNDFQKGDIAEGYSVSREKKESFPLTVTSAQKNPTAFYLCASSPPGASGYTEAFFGQGTRLTVV.

The chain is built from TRBV6-5 and TRBJ1-5; the D gene is possibly TRBD1 (5 bases). Trimming shortened V by 6 bases and J by 6 bases, and 12 bases separated the two germline ends. CDR1 and CDR2 from the germline V gene are MNHEY and SVGAGI. CDR3 size: 13 residues. Here the CDR3 DNA reads TGTGCCAGCAGCTCAGGGTTCGCTCAGCCCCAGCATTTT. Translating it yields CASSSGFAQPQHF.

The CDR3 region has the DNA TGTGCCAGCTCCCCCCCTGGACAGGGAGGATCACCCCTCCACTTT. Translation: CASSPPGQGGSPLHF. The chain carries TRBV25-1 and TRBJ1-6, with 8 bases aligning to TRBD1. Germline CDR1 MGHDK, CDR2 SYGVNS. Germline trimming cut 8 bases from V and 10 bases from J; bases unmatched to any gene: 13. The CDR3 runs 15 residues.

The chain is built from TRBV29-1 and TRBJ2-3, with D possibly called TRBD1 or TRBD2 (6 bases each). The CDR3 spans 14 residues. Between the trimmed V and J ends, which lost 6 bases and 1 base, there was a span of 14 bases. Germline assignment: CDR1 SQVTM and CDR2 ANQGSEA. Here the CDR3 DNA reads TGCAGCGTCGGAGGGGGTTTCGGCACAGATACGCAGTATTTT. As protein: CSVGGGFGTDTQYF.

The chain combines TRBV27 with TRBJ1-2; D remains ambiguous. In germline, CDR1 is MNHEY, CDR2 SMNVEV (reference sequence). The CDR3 is made up of 13 amino acids. V lost 6 bases and J lost 10, with 18 bases in between. In DNA, the CDR3 is TGTGCCAGCAGCCTAGGAGCAGAAGCTGTCTACACCTTC. As protein: CASSLGAEAVYTF.

The chain employs TRBV6-2 or TRBV6-3 and TRBJ2-3; D perhaps matches TRBD2 (5 bases). Per the germline V gene, CDR1 is MNHEY and CDR2 is SVGEGT. V was shortened by 2 bases and J by 5 bases, with 14 bases between the two germline ends. This CDR3 has 15 amino acids. The CDR3 spells CASSYGLADRDTQYF. The CDR3, as DNA: TGTGCCAGCAGTTACGGTCTAGCAGACCGAGATACGCAGTATTTT.

V and J are TRBV27 and TRBJ2-7; the D is unclear. This CDR3 has 11 residues. V lost 5 bases and J lost 2, with 4 bases in between. CDR1 and CDR2 from the germline V gene are MNHEY and SMNVEV (reference sequence). CDR3 in amino acids: CASSTPYEQYV. DNA for the CDR3: TGTGCCAGCAGTACGCCCTACGAGCAGTACGTC.

This clone appeared a single time. Germline and junction disagree at one end, which may indicate a read error. This chain joins TRBV25-1 and TRBJ1-4, with unresolved D. The germline CDR1 and CDR2 sequences are MGHDK and SYGVNS. The CDR3 is 13 amino acids. CDR3 amino acids: CASSELINGKLFF. The CDR3 DNA reads as TGTGCCAGCAGTGAATTAATCAATGGAAAACTGTTTTTT.

The rearrangement uses TRBV5-1 and TRBJ2-1; TRBD1 aligns across 9 bases. Trimming removed 3 bases from V and 8 bases from J; junction bases left unmatched: 9. This CDR3 is built from 15 residues. CDR1 is SGHRS, CDR2 YFSETQ, per germline. The CDR3 DNA follows: TGCGCCAGCAGCTGGGGGGACAGGGAAAATGATGAGCAGTTCTTC. Translated, it gives CASSWGDRENDEQFF. Drawing the rest from reference TRBV5-1 and TRBJ2-1, the complete variable domain is KAGVTQTPRYLIKTRGQQVTLSCSPISGHRSVSWYQQTPGQGLQFLFEYFSETQRNKGNFPGRFSGRQFSNSRSEMNVSTLELGDSALYLCASSWGDRENDEQFFGPGTRLTVL.

The rearrangement joins TRBV24-1 to TRBJ2-1; D call uncertain. Trimming shortened V by 3 bases and J by 5 bases, and 4 bases separated the two germline ends. The germline gives CDR1 KGHDR, CDR2 SFDVKD. This CDR3 is built from 12 residues. CDR3 DNA: TGTGCCACCAGTGATGGGGACAATGAGCAGTTCTTC. Translating gives CATSDGDNEQFF.

Points on this clone: Germline and junction disagree at one end, which may indicate a read error. The chain links TRBV6-6 to TRBJ2-7; 10 nucleotides line up with TRBD2. The CDR3 spans 16 residues. Germline CDR1 MNHNY, CDR2 SVGAGI (reference sequence). The CDR3 here is CASSYSGRALIYEQYF. DNA of the CDR3: TGTGCCAGCAGTTACAGCGGGAGGGCCCTTATCTACGAACAGTACTTC.

This rearrangement joins TRBV10-1 to TRBJ2-7, with 14 positions matching TRBD2. CDR3 size: 18 residues. Looked up from germline, CDR1 is WNHNN and CDR2 is SYGVQD (reference sequence). V dropped 3 bases and J dropped 0; count of bases not matched to a gene: 7. The CDR3 region is CASSDGTSGSNNSYEQYV. The CDR3 DNA follows: TGCGCCAGCAGTGATGGGACTAGCGGGAGTAATAACTCCTACGAGCAGTACGTC.

The rearrangement uses TRBV7-9 and TRBJ1-1, with unresolved D. CDR3 length: 11 residues. The V end lost 6 bases, the J end lost 1 base, and 3 bases lay between the germline ends. Germline assignment: CDR1 SEHNR and CDR2 FQNEAQ (reference sequence). The CDR3 reads CASRWNTEAFF. CDR3 nucleotides: TGTGCCAGCAGGTGGAACACTGAAGCTTTCTTT.

This clone was seen only once. This chain joins TRBV3-1 (or the pseudogene TRBV3-2) and TRBJ2-5; D is possibly TRBD1 (6 bases). Per germline, CDR1 LGHDT and CDR2 YNNKEL (reference sequence). The CDR3 is made up of 15 amino acids. V lost 4 bases and J lost 4, with 16 bases in between. For the CDR3, the DNA is TGTGCCAGCAGCCCCCAGTCGGTAGGGGGAGAGACCCAGTACTTC. Translated: CASSPQSVGGETQYF.